The rows below give T cell receptor beta chains drawn from one sample of a study of blood T cell repertoires in COVID-19. Assay used: immunoSEQ multiplex PCR; TCRdb lists only in-frame clones, some missing. The sample includes around 95,000 clones, less than 90% seen only once; the top ten take approximately 7%. Input material: peripheral blood. These receptor sequences come from a man between 25 and 39 years old in a cohort sampled during active COVID-19. Both conserved end residues are part of each CDR3. Fields, in order: CDR3 DNA, CDR3 protein, clone size, J gene, D gene, V gene. The D gene is left open where the match is weak. Some rows have no size entry. The others give once, few or many, or a class for an expanded clone.

TGCGCCAGCAGCCGTTCGACAGGGGTCATGAACACTGAAGCTTTCTTT CASSRSTGVMNTEAFF . TRBJ1-1 TRBD1 TRBV5-1
TGTGCCAGCTCACCACCGAGTCTCTCAGATACGCAGTATTTT CASSPPSLSDTQYF . TRBJ2-3 . TRBV18
TGTGCCAGCAGGGCGGCGGGGGCGGGCACCGGGGAGCTGTTTTTT CASRAAGAGTGELFF . TRBJ2-2 . TRBV6-5
TGTGCCAGCAGCCCCGGTAGCGGGGGGATTCCCTACGAGCAGTACTTC CASSPGSGGIPYEQYF . TRBJ2-7 TRBD2 TRBV11-3
TGCGCCAGCAGCTTGGAGGGGGCGCCGGGCGGGGCAACTAATGAAAAACTGTTTTTT CASSLEGAPGGATNEKLFF . TRBJ1-4 TRBD1 TRBV5-1
TGTGCCAGCAGCGCTGCTAGCGGGGGGAGGACAGATACGCAGTATTTT CASSAASGGRTDTQYF . TRBJ2-3 TRBD2 TRBV9
TGTGCCAGCAGTTTCTCGGGACAGGGGGGAGAGACCCAGTACTTC CASSFSGQGGETQYF . TRBJ2-5 TRBD1 TRBV27
TGTGCCAGCAGTTTCAGGGGAGGGGGAGAGACCCAGTACTTC CASSFRGGGETQYF . TRBJ2-5 . TRBV6-6
TGTGCCAGCAGCGGACAGGGGGACCCCTACGAGCAGTACTTC CASSGQGDPYEQYF few TRBJ2-7 TRBD1 TRBV9
TGTGCCTGGGTCTCCGGGACAGGGCTCTACGAGCAGTACTTC CAWVSGTGLYEQYF . TRBJ2-7 TRBD1 TRBV30
TGTGCCAGCAGTGTGAGGGGGCTTGAAAAACTGTTTTTT CASSVRGLEKLFF . TRBJ1-4 TRBD1 TRBV2
TGTGCCAGCAGCTTAGGGGTCTGGGGCATGAACACTGAAGCTTTCTTT CASSLGVWGMNTEAFF few TRBJ1-1 . TRBV7-9
TGTGCCAGCAGCTTATCGGCAGGGGGCGTTTCTGAAAAACTGTTTTTT CASSLSAGGVSEKLFF . TRBJ1-4 TRBD1 TRBV7-6
TGTGCCAGCAGTCCCAGCGGGGGGCCTCCCAATGAGCAGTTCTTC CASSPSGGPPNEQFF . TRBJ2-1 TRBD2 TRBV7-2
TGTGCCAGCAGCCCCGTCGGGACAGGGGTTTGCAATGAGCAGTTCTTC CASSPVGTGVCNEQFF . TRBJ2-1 TRBD1 TRBV6-7
TGTGCCAGCAGCCCGATGACAGACCAAGAGACCCAGTACTTC CASSPMTDQETQYF . TRBJ2-5 . TRBV11-3
TGTGCCAGCAGTTACAGACAGGGCCCCCTCGAGCAGTACTTC CASSYRQGPLEQYF . TRBJ2-7 TRBD1 TRBV6-6
TGTGCCAGCAGTGAGGAGGGGGCTAGCGGGGGGTTCGATACGCAGTATTTT CASSEEGASGGFDTQYF once TRBJ2-3 TRBD2 TRBV6-1
TGTGCCAGCAGCTTCCGGACAGGGCCGGGCTACACCTTC CASSFRTGPGYTF . TRBJ1-2 TRBD1 TRBV7-2
TGTGCCACCAGTGACCGGGACTATGGCTACACCTTC CATSDRDYGYTF . TRBJ1-2 . TRBV24-1